What follows are 15 T cell receptor beta chains derived from one specimen sequenced in a study of vaccination and CD4 T cells after COVID-19. Sequencing of cultured CD4+ T cell DNA used the Oncomine TCR Beta short-read assay. TCRdb itself ran the PCR reads through MiXCR, one entry per CDR3 protein. Of around 18,000 distinct CDR3 sequences in the sample, around 50% were seen once. Their antigen targets remain unknown. The treatment is: roughly 11-day PBMC culture with coronavirus spike peptide pools or control peptides (ViraFEST assay). Here the sequenced sample was CD4+ T cells from blood, cultured in vitro, taken before SARS-CoV-2 vaccination. These receptors were collected from a human donor who had recovered from COVID-19.

The table lists this clonotype with a few counts. The junction shows a germline mismatch at one end, possibly a read error. This sequence joins TRBV6-5 and TRBJ2-7; the match to TRBD2 covers 11 bases. This CDR3 comprises 16 residues. Germline V lookup: CDR1 MNHEY, CDR2 SVGAGI. For the CDR3, the DNA is TGTGCCAGCAGTTACCCAACTAGCGGGAGAGACTACGAGCAGTGCTTC. This gives the protein CASSYPTSGRDYEQCF.

This chain links TRBV12-3 or TRBV12-4 with TRBJ1-5; tentatively, D is TRBD1 (5 bases). The CDR3 is 13 amino acids. Trimming removed 6 bases at V and 5 bases at J, with 11 bases between. The CDR3, as DNA: TGTGCCAGCAGCCCAGGGTCTCATCAGCCCCAGCATTTT. It yields the protein CASSPGSHQPQHF.

The chain uses TRBV7-2 and TRBJ1-1, with 7 bases matching TRBD1. The CDR3 loop spans 14 amino acids. Germline trimming cut 5 bases from V and 5 bases from J; bases unmatched to any gene: 8. The germline V gene has CDR1 SGHTA and CDR2 FQGNSA. CDR3 in amino acids: CASSPGGKATEAFF. As DNA, the CDR3 is TGTGCCAGCAGCCCAGGGGGGAAGGCGACTGAAGCTTTCTTT.

V usage is TRBV2 and J usage is TRBJ2-5; 14 bases map to TRBD2. J gave up 5 bases and V 6 bases, and 5 bases lay outside the gene matches. Germline CDR1 reads SNHLY; CDR2 reads FYNNEI. The CDR3 sequence is 15 residues long. This chain's CDR3 is CASSGTSGRGETQYF. CDR3 in DNA: TGTGCCAGCAGCGGGACTAGCGGGAGAGGTGAGACCCAGTACTTC.

The chain recombines TRBV20-1 with TRBJ2-5; 11 bases are a match to TRBD2. The J segment lost 2 bases and the V segment lost 5 bases, leaving 7 bases of the junction unmatched. The CDR3 runs to 15 residues. CDR1 and CDR2 from the germline V gene are DFQATT and SNEGSKA (reference sequence). The CDR3 DNA follows: TGCAGTGCTCCCCTGACTAGCGGGATTCAAGAGACCCAGTACTTC. It codes for CSAPLTSGIQETQYF.

The J gene is TRBJ1-2, the V gene TRBV6-5; 7 positions match TRBD1. V lost 4 bases, J lost 7 bases, and 12 bases stayed unmatched. CDR1 is MNHEY and CDR2 is SVGAGI in the germline V gene. The CDR3 extends over 15 amino acids. CDR3 sequence reads: CASSFRTGTDGGYTF. DNA for the CDR3: TGTGCCAGCAGTTTTCGGACCGGGACAGATGGTGGCTACACCTTC.

There are a few counts of this clonotype. The J gene is TRBJ2-5, the V gene TRBV12-3 or TRBV12-4; 7 nucleotides agree with TRBD1. The CDR3 length is 15 residues. V lost 5 bases and J lost 4; bases outside the gene matches: 10. The CDR3 protein is CASSDPTGAGETQYF. The CDR3 bases are TGTGCCAGCAGTGACCCAACAGGGGCAGGAGAGACCCAGTACTTC.

This rearrangement joins TRBV19 to TRBJ2-7; TRBD2 is a possible D gene (5 bases). V was cut by 5 bases and J by 0 bases, with 17 bases left in between. The CDR3 has 16 amino acids. CDR1 is LNHDA and CDR2 is SQIVND in the germline V gene (reference sequence). CDR3 residues: CASSLTNSVSSYEQYF. The DNA of the CDR3 is TGTGCCAGTAGTCTAACCAATAGCGTGAGCTCCTACGAGCAGTACTTC.

This clonotype came up a few times. J is TRBJ2-5 and V is TRBV2; 12 positions agree with TRBD2. Germline lookup yields CDR1 SNHLY and CDR2 FYNNEI. V lost 11 bases to trimming and J lost 4 bases; unmatched junction nucleotides: 8. This CDR3 contains 14 residues. The CDR3: CASRLAGARETQYF. CDR3 coding DNA: TGTGCCTCCCGACTAGCGGGAGCTCGAGAGACCCAGTACTTC. Looking up the rest from reference TRBV2 and TRBJ2-5 gives the full variable domain: EPEVTQTPSHQVTQMGQEVILRCVPISNHLYFYWYRQILGQKVEFLVSFYNNEISEKSEIFDDQFSVERPDGSNFTLKIRSTKLEDSAMYFCASRLAGARETQYFGPGTRLLVL.

The chain combines TRBV28 with TRBJ1-5, with 11 bases lining up with TRBD1. This CDR3 is 20 amino acids long. V shed 3 bases and J 0 bases; nucleotides not matched to a gene: 13. From germline, CDR1 is MDHEN and CDR2 SYDVKM. The CDR3 reads CASSFYRTGGRFSSNQPQHF. CDR3 nucleotides: TGTGCCAGCAGTTTTTATAGGACAGGGGGCAGGTTTAGTAGCAATCAGCCCCAGCATTTT.

This chain uses TRBV2 with TRBJ2-7, with a weak D call TRBD2 (6 bases). V lost 8 bases and J 0 bases, leaving 14 bases between the germline ends. CDR1 is SNHLY, CDR2 FYNNEI, per germline. The CDR3 has 14 residues. The CDR3, as DNA: TGTGCCAGCGGAGGGACCTTAAGCTCCTACGAGCAGTACTTC. It is translated as CASGGTLSSYEQYF.

The chain couples TRBV19 to TRBJ1-5, with a weak D call TRBD1 (5 bases). Trimming pared 1 base from V and 3 bases from J, leaving 10 bases between. The CDR3 consists of 15 residues. CDR1 LNHDA and CDR2 SQIVND come from the germline V gene (reference sequence). CDR3 residues: CASSIVGQLNQPQHF. CDR3 DNA: TGTGCCAGTAGTATAGTCGGACAACTCAATCAGCCCCAGCATTTT. Filled out from reference TRBV19 and TRBJ1-5, the complete variable domain reads DGGITQSPKYLFRKEGQNVTLSCEQNLNHDAMYWYRQDPGQGLRLIYYSQIVNDFQKGDIAEGYSVSREKKESFPLTVTSAQKNPTAFYLCASSIVGQLNQPQHFGDGTRLSIL.

The rearrangement uses TRBV28 and TRBJ1-2; the D is unclear. Deletions cut 6 bases from V and 5 bases from J, with 10 bases between. The CDR3 spans 12 residues. The V gene's germline CDR1 is MDHEN and CDR2 SYDVKM. The CDR3, as DNA: TGTGCCAGCAGGCAAGGATCTTATGGCTACACCTTC. It translates to CASRQGSYGYTF.

The chain couples TRBV12-3 or TRBV12-4 to TRBJ2-3; D is possibly TRBD1 or TRBD2 (5 bases each). Trimming shortened V by 3 bases and J by 6 bases, and 13 bases separated the two germline ends. The CDR3 loop spans 14 amino acids. Here the CDR3 reads CASSLGVPRDTQYF. CDR3 nucleotides: TGTGCCAGCAGTTTGGGGGTCCCGAGGGATACGCAGTATTTT.

The chain recombines TRBV7-3 with TRBJ2-3, with 14 bases lining up with TRBD2. Germline V lookup: CDR1 SGHTA, CDR2 FQGTGA. This CDR3 contains 17 residues. Trimming removed 5 bases from V and 6 bases from J; junction bases left unmatched: 10. CDR3 loop: CASSPGLAGGPSDTQYF. Written as DNA, the CDR3 is TGTGCCAGCAGCCCAGGACTAGCGGGAGGTCCCTCCGATACGCAGTATTTT. Drawing the rest from reference TRBV7-3 and TRBJ2-3, the complete variable domain is GAGVSQTPSNKVTEKGKYVELRCDPISGHTALYWYRQSLGQGPEFLIYFQGTGAADDSGLPNDRFFAVRPEGSVSTLKIQRTERGDSAVYLCASSPGLAGGPSDTQYFGPGTRLTVL.